The 10 T cell receptor beta chains given below trace back to one sample, sequenced in a study of Graves' ophthalmopathy and Graves' hyperthyroidism. Amplification of TCR beta CDR3 regions used RNA transcripts. Second-round multiplex PCR came after first-round RT-PCR with HTBI primers. TCRdb re-called the multiplex PCR reads through MiXCR, storing one row per CDR3 protein. This table holds approximately 640,000 distinct CDR3 sequences, roughly 41% found once. The sequencing input was peripheral blood. The receptors originated from an adult man with Graves' ophthalmopathy.

This clonotype came up many times. This chain joins TRBV15 and TRBJ1-4; D gene ambiguous. Trimming left V 3 bases short and J 0 bases short, with 11 bases between. Per the germline V gene, CDR1 is LNHNV and CDR2 is YYDKDF (reference sequence). The CDR3 has 16 amino acids. CDR3 amino acids: CATSRDRVATNEKLFF. CDR3 sequence (DNA): TGTGCCACCAGCAGGGACCGAGTTGCAACTAATGAAAAACTGTTTTTT.

The gene calls are TRBV7-2 and TRBJ1-3; the D gene is possibly TRBD1 (5 bases). Trimming took off 3 bases at V and 0 bases at J, with 15 bases between the two ends. Germline V gene lookup returns CDR1 SGHTA and CDR2 FQGNSA. This CDR3 has 17 residues. CDR3 DNA sequence: TGTGCCAGCAGCTTGCGCCGGGGACCGGACTCTGGAAACACCATATATTTT. It yields the protein CASSLRRGPDSGNTIYF.

This clonotype has a single count. This chain links TRBV4-1 with TRBJ1-4; 10 nucleotides agree with TRBD1. The CDR3 contains 15 residues. CDR1 is MGHRA, CDR2 YSYEKL, per germline. J was trimmed by 7 bases and V by 4 bases; bases with no gene match: 6. The CDR3 sequence is CASSPRGTGVEKLFF. DNA of the CDR3: TGCGCCAGCAGCCCCCGGGGGACAGGGGTTGAAAAACTGTTTTTT.

The rearrangement links TRBV20-1 to TRBJ2-5; no reliable D call. The V end was cut by 3 bases, the J end by 5 bases, with 13 bases between. CDR3 length: 13 amino acids. In germline, CDR1 is DFQATT, CDR2 SNEGSKA (reference sequence). The CDR3, as DNA: TGCAGTGCTAGGCGTGGGGATGTCGAGACCCAGTACTTC. Its translation is CSARRGDVETQYF.

This clonotype was counted at least ten times. J is TRBJ2-7 and V is TRBV7-2; 9 bases agree with TRBD1. The germline CDR1 and CDR2 sequences are SGHTA and FQGNSA. The CDR3 has 16 residues. Trimming cost V 1 base and J 3 bases; bases outside gene matches: 7. The CDR3 bases are TGTGCCAGCAGCTTAGGTTGGGGGACAGGGCTCTACGAGCAGTACTTC. Translating it yields CASSLGWGTGLYEQYF. The variable domain in full, completed from reference TRBV7-2 and TRBJ2-7, reads GAGVSQSPSNKVTEKGKDVELRCDPISGHTALYWYRQSLGQGLEFLIYFQGNSAPDKSGLPSDRFSAERTGGSVSTLTIQRTQQEDSAVYLCASSLGWGTGLYEQYFGPGTRLTVT.

This clonotype was observed at least ten times. This likely comes from a read error, as the CDR3 has no conserved phenylalanine or tryptophan at its end. It is unclear where the CDR3 begins or ends on the DNA, so no DNA is shown, and the CDR3 is as TCRdb lists it. The CDR3 is CASNRSGQGRMGKV. The chain employs TRBV2 and TRBJ1-1; the table's D call of TRBD1 was not tested on the DNA. Both ends counted, the CDR3 spans 14 residues. Germline values: CDR1 SNHLY, CDR2 FYNNEI.

This clonotype was detected many times. The chain uses TRBV4-1 and TRBJ1-3; 9 bases map to TRBD1. CDR1 MGHRA and CDR2 YSYEKL come from the germline V gene. V lost 4 bases and J lost 3; bases outside the gene matches: 7. This CDR3 comprises 16 residues. In nucleotides, the CDR3 is TGCGCCAGCAGCCCCAGGGACAGGGAGTATGGAAACACCATATATTTT. The encoded protein is CASSPRDREYGNTIYF.

In this sample, this clonotype turned up many times. This sequence joins TRBV7-8 and TRBJ2-2; no definite D call. CDR1 and CDR2 (germline): SGHVS, FQNEAQ. This CDR3 is built from 13 residues. Between the trimmed V and J ends, which lost 5 bases and 6 bases, there was a span of 10 bases. The chain's CDR3 is CASSPRTAGELFF. Here the CDR3 DNA reads TGTGCCAGCAGCCCCCGGACGGCCGGGGAGCTGTTTTTT.

In this sample, this clonotype turned up many times. The chain has TRBV5-1 and TRBJ1-6; D is uncertain. Germline V CDR1 and CDR2: SGHRS, YFSETQ. CDR3 length equals 16 residues. Trimming stripped 3 bases from V and 8 bases from J, with 18 bases between. CDR3 bases: TGCGCCAGCAGCTCCGTGGAAGGGAGGATGGATTCACCCCTCCACTTT. Protein sequence: CASSSVEGRMDSPLHF. The full variable domain, in which reference TRBV5-1 and TRBJ1-6 provide the parts outside the CDR3, is KAGVTQTPRYLIKTRGQQVTLSCSPISGHRSVSWYQQTPGQGLQFLFEYFSETQRNKGNFPGRFSGRQFSNSRSEMNVSTLELGDSALYLCASSSVEGRMDSPLHFGNGTRLTVT.

The J gene is TRBJ1-2, the V gene TRBV7-8; no clear D gene. The CDR3 covers 12 residues. The ends were cut back, 11 bases at V and 5 bases at J, with 15 bases in the middle. Germline V gene sequence: CDR1 SGHVS, CDR2 FQNEAQ. The CDR3 region is CAWGSGRYGYTF. The CDR3 nucleotides read TGTGCCTGGGGAAGCGGGCGGTATGGCTACACCTTC.